This record concerns one T cell receptor (beta chain) sequence. Its antigen is as yet unknown. The assay was immunoSEQ multiplex PCR, and TCRdb's table has in-frame clones only and misses some. The sample lists 3,500 to 4,000 clones, roughly 97% occurring once. Germline values: CDR1 SGHVS, CDR2 FQNEAQ. The CDR3 is made up of 14 amino acids. V was pared by 3 bases and J by 6 bases, with 8 bases of the junction left unmatched. This entry is derived from a study of blood T cell dynamics during melanoma immunotherapy. Study-wide results and limits: Whether repertoire-driving clones were melanoma-specific could not be determined.

Indicated time point: pre-treatment baseline. Disease control meant complete response, partial response or stable disease at 12 weeks. No patient had earlier systemic cancer treatment, concurrent immunosuppressants, or another active cancer. The rearrangement joins TRBV7-8 to TRBJ2-7; 7 bases map to TRBD1. The receptor was isolated from a human donor with melanoma. Specimen: effector memory CD8+ T cells from blood, collected from a patient treated with checkpoint blockade. CDR3 protein: CASSFGQVVSEQYF. As DNA, the CDR3 is TGTGCCAGCAGCTTTGGACAGGTCGTCTCCGAGCAGTACTTC. Variable domain in full (rest from reference TRBV7-8 and TRBJ2-7): GAGVSQSPRYKVAKRGQDVALRCDPISGHVSLFWYQQALGQGPEFLTYFQNEAQLDKSGLPSDRFFAERPEGSVSTLKIQRTQQEDSAVYLCASSFGQVVSEQYFGPGTRLTVT.